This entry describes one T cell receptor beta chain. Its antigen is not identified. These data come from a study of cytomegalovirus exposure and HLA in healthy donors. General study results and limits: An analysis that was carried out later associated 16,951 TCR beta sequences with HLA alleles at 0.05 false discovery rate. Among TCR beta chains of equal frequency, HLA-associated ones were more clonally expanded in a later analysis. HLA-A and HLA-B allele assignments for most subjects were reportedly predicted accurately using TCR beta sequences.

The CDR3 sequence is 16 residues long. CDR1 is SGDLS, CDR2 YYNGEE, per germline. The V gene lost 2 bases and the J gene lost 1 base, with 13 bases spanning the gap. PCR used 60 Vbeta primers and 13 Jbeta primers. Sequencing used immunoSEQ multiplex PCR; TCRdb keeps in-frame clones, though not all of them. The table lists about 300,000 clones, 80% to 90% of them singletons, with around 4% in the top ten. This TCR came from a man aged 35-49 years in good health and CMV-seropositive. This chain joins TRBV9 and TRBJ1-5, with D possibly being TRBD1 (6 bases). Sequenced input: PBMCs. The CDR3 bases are TGTGCCAGCAGCGTGGGGGCGGGGGCCAGCAATCAGCCCCAGCATTTT. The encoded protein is CASSVGAGASNQPQHF.